This section outlines one T cell receptor (beta chain) sequence together with its context. Generated by immunoSEQ multiplex PCR, the TCRdb table keeps only in-frame clones and is missing some. This table has 4,000 or so clones, 60% to 80% appearing once. The data were obtained in a study of chemoradiotherapy in HPV16-positive cancers. The sequenced sample was tumor tissue, obtained from a patient who underwent chemoradiotherapy. This clonotype was obtained from a human donor with HPV-associated anogenital cancer.

The DNA of the CDR3 is TGCGCCAGCAGCCAACAAGGAGAAGGTGCCTATAGCAATCAGCCCCAGCATTTT. Its protein is CASSQQGEGAYSNQPQHF. The chain has TRBV4-1 and TRBJ1-5; no definite D call. This CDR3 comprises 18 residues. CDR1 is MGHRA, CDR2 YSYEKL, per germline. Trimming stripped 2 bases from V and 0 bases from J, with 17 bases between.